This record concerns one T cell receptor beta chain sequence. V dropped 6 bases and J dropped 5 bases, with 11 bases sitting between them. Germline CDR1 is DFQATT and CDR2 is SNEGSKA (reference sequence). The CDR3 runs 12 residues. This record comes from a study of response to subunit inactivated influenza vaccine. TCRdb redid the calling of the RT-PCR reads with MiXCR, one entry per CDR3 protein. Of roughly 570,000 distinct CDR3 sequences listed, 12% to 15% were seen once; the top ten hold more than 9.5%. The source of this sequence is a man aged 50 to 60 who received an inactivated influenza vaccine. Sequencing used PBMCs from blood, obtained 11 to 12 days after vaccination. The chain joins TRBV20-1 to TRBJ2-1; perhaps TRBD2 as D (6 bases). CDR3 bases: TGCAGTGCCGGGGGACGACACAATGAGCAGTTCTTC. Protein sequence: CSAGGRHNEQFF.